This is a list of T cell receptor beta chains from one sample in a study of T-cell reconstitution after alpha-beta-depleted transplantation in children. MiXCR was run by TCRdb on the PCR reads, yielding one entry per CDR3 protein. Of more than 200,000 distinct CDR3 sequences detected, about 25% appear once; the ten largest clones hold around 2.5%. Here the sequenced sample was PBMCs, taken before TCRalphabeta/CD19-depleted stem cell transplant. The receptors were gathered from a girl aged 2 to 9 with Fanconi anemia, due to receive a stem cell transplant. The conserved cysteine and the conserved F or W are not part of the CDR3 here.

v_gene | CDR3aa
TRBV29-1 | SVSSGSDTQY
TRBV2 | ASLSGGYQETQY
TRBV7-3 | ASSSGGNSYEQY
TRBV29-1 | SVGQGTEAF
TRBV5-1 | ASSSGLADIYEQY
TRBV14 | ASSQGPRRY
TRBV20-1 | SARTRAVIQPQH
TRBV24-1 | ATRLPGQGDSGELF
TRBV29-1 | SVATSGGAFEQF
TRBV20-1 | SARLLLNTDTQY
TRBV7-2 | ASSRDFTDTQY
TRBV7-6 | ASSPNLDGTDTQY
TRBV29-1 | SVEVRGVDKNIQY
TRBV27 | ASSLSGQGTYEQY
TRBV20-1 | SAPIDSKFFGQY
TRBV10-3 | AISDTGPQH
TRBV9 | ASSPWAGAPDEQY
TRBV29-1 | SVVELAGDTIYNEQF
TRBV20-1 | SANKPGVSYEQY
TRBV27 | ASSRLTSGGGVRSEQY
TRBV5-1 | ASSPDGGLTSGNTIY
TRBV12-3/TRBV12-4 | ASSLAPAGFGLNTEAF
TRBV20-1 | SARRRDTGGETQY
TRBV20-1 | SSRGQGPINYGYT
TRBV5-1 | ASSFTGDGELF
TRBV15 | ATSRDRPIRGDEQF
TRBV29-1 | SVAGRAGDEQF
TRBV20-1 | SARFLSGGRYNEQF
TRBV7-2 | ASRSSGGYEQY
TRBV20-1 | SASHRGVHGYT
TRBV29-1 | SVAPGQGVGEQF
TRBV5-1 | ASSPDTSVYEQY
TRBV20-1 | SAPTGGDYMNTEAF
TRBV29-1 | SVETGGAMNTEAF
TRBV7-7 | ASSLLTSGQETQY
TRBV20-1 | SARSEFYEQY
TRBV24-1 | ATEQGGSYNEQF
TRBV7-9 | ASSLSSRGIESYEQY
TRBV25-1 | ASSSQDRGRQETQY
TRBV20-1 | SAFFGGSSTDTQY
TRBV20-1 | SAPPGTDPYEQY
TRBV7-2 | ASSSTTYEQY
TRBV29-1 | SALGREANSYEQY
TRBV5-1 | ASSPGTPSTDTQY